One and the same sample provided the 26 T cell receptor beta chains below, sequenced in a study of T-cell reconstitution after alpha-beta-depleted transplantation in children (dated by TCRdb to between 2015 and 2016). The sample's treatment or condition label, decoded: allogeneic hematopoietic cell transplantation with graft depleted of TCRalphabeta T cells and CD19 B cells. Library construction relied on PCR. Sequencing took place on an Illumina HiSeq 2500. To normalize quantification of the TCRbeta repertoire, the TCR libraries were built with molecular barcoding that relied on unique molecular identifiers. TCRdb passed the public sequencing reads through fastp at Q25 and MiXCR, retaining productive beta sequences. Every distinct CDR3 protein forms one entry, paired with its most common genes and DNA. This sample is represented by 700,000 to 950,000 distinct CDR3 sequences; approximately 15% of them were singletons. Of the sample, approximately 4.5% falls within the top ten clones.

The material sequenced was PBMCs, mostly from graft donor cells, taken 360 days after TCRalphabeta/CD19-depleted stem cell transplant. Receptors originate from a male patient between 5 and 17 years old who had a stem cell transplant for acute lymphoblastic leukemia, so the T cells may come from the graft donor.

This clonotype appeared a few times. The chain joins TRBV5-1 to TRBJ2-3; D is perhaps TRBD2 (5 bases). CDR3 length: 14 residues. The V end was cut by 4 bases, the J end by 0 bases, with 9 bases between. Germline V gene data show CDR1 as SGHRS and CDR2 as YFSETQ. This CDR3 reads CASSADYSTDTQYF. The CDR3 nucleotides are TGCGCCAGCAGCGCTGACTATAGCACAGATACGCAGTATTTT.

This clonotype has at least ten counts. This sequence joins TRBV7-2 and TRBJ2-5; 7 bases line up with TRBD1. Germline V gene data show CDR1 as SGHTA and CDR2 as FQGNSA. The CDR3 covers 16 residues. Losses at the gene ends were 5 bases for V and 0 bases for J; bases not matched to a gene: 9. Written as DNA, the CDR3 is TGTGCCAGCAGCCGGGGACAGCAACTGAACCAAGAGACCCAGTACTTC. It encodes CASSRGQQLNQETQYF.

This sequence joins TRBV12-3 or TRBV12-4 and TRBJ2-1; 11 nucleotides match TRBD2. V lost 10 bases, J lost 3 bases, and 5 bases stayed unmatched. CDR3 length equals 14 residues. CDR3 sequence (DNA): TGTGCCATACAGGGGACTAGCGGCTACAATGAGCAGTTCTTC. Translating it yields CAIQGTSGYNEQFF.

This clonotype occurred a few times. The rearrangement joins TRBV24-1 to TRBJ2-1, with 9 bases fitting TRBD1. CDR1 is KGHDR and CDR2 is SFDVKD in the germline V gene. The CDR3 runs to 15 residues. J lost 5 bases, V lost 5 bases, and 6 bases had no gene match. The CDR3 region is CATSGSGTGNNEQFF. CDR3 bases: TGTGCCACCAGTGGTTCCGGGACAGGGAACAATGAGCAGTTCTTC.

Only a few counts were recorded for this clonotype. This rearrangement joins TRBV18 to TRBJ2-4, with unresolved D. Germline CDR1 is KGHSH and CDR2 is LQKENI. The CDR3 has 16 residues. Deletions cut 2 bases from V and 0 bases from J, with 11 bases between. The CDR3 spells CASSPWSLGAKNIQYF. The CDR3 DNA follows: TGTGCCAGCTCACCATGGTCGCTAGGAGCCAAAAACATTCAGTACTTC.

The gene calls are TRBV5-1 and TRBJ2-7; TRBD2 is a possible D gene (6 bases). CDR1 and CDR2 (germline): SGHRS, YFSETQ. This CDR3 contains 15 residues. V was shortened by 3 bases and J by 0 bases, with 13 bases between the two germline ends. CDR3 amino acids: CASSSTRGSSYEQYF. CDR3 nucleotide sequence: TGCGCCAGCAGCTCGACTAGAGGGAGCTCCTACGAGCAGTACTTC.

This clonotype was detected a few times. CDR3 coding DNA: TGCAGCGTTGGTGACGGCAGAAGGTGGGACACTGAAGCTTTCTTT. This encodes CSVGDGRRWDTEAFF. The chain has TRBV29-1 and TRBJ1-1, with D unresolved. This CDR3 comprises 15 residues. V lost 4 bases, J lost 3 bases, and 18 bases lay in between. CDR1 is SQVTM, CDR2 ANQGSEA, per germline.

This clonotype was observed a handful of times. The rearrangement joins TRBV27 to TRBJ2-3; D may be TRBD1 (6 bases). The CDR3 runs to 18 residues. The germline gives CDR1 MNHEY, CDR2 SMNVEV (reference sequence). The V gene lost 6 bases and the J gene lost 2 bases, with 24 bases spanning the gap. The CDR3 coding sequence is TGTGCCAGCAGATCCTTGTCCGACAGGAAACTACCCACAGATACGCAGTATTTT. This sequence encodes CASRSLSDRKLPTDTQYF.

The rearrangement links TRBV7-9 to TRBJ2-1; TRBD1 matches 12 bases. Germline V gene data show CDR1 as SEHNR and CDR2 as FQNEAQ (reference sequence). The CDR3 totals 16 residues. The V and J ends lost 1 base and 5 bases, in that order; junction bases with no gene match: 3. Written as DNA, the CDR3 is TGTGCCAGCAGCTTAGTAGGGACAGGGGGCAACAATGAGCAGTTCTTC. Amino acids: CASSLVGTGGNNEQFF.

The genes are TRBV6-7 and TRBJ2-1; a weak D match, TRBD1 (5 bases). TRBV6-7 is an ORF for which the function is uncertain. The CDR3 contains 15 residues. Trimming removed 2 bases at V and 7 bases at J, with 15 bases between. CDR3 sequence reads: CASSYLPLKGNEQFF. The CDR3 bases are TGTGCCAGCAGTTACCTCCCCCTCAAGGGGAATGAGCAGTTCTTC.

The CDR3 reads CASSARKGARNTGELFF. The CDR3 DNA is TGTGCCAGCAGCGCAAGGAAGGGGGCGCGCAACACCGGGGAGCTGTTTTTT. The rearrangement uses TRBV9 and TRBJ2-2; TRBD1 aligns across 7 bases. There are 17 residues in the CDR3. Trimming removed 3 bases from V and 2 bases from J; junction bases left unmatched: 10. Germline CDR1 is SGDLS and CDR2 is YYNGEE.

The chain carries TRBV13 and TRBJ1-5, with D unresolved. Trimming removed 3 bases at V and 6 bases at J, with 15 bases between. This CDR3 region has 15 residues. Germline V gives CDR1 PRHDT, CDR2 FYEKMQ (reference sequence). The CDR3 spells CASSLMGASGQPQHF. The CDR3 DNA follows: TGTGCCAGCAGCTTGATGGGTGCATCAGGTCAGCCCCAGCATTTT.

V usage is TRBV29-1 and J usage is TRBJ2-5; a weak D match, TRBD2 (6 bases). The CDR3 runs 14 residues. The ends were cut back, 5 bases at V and 5 bases at J, with 18 bases in the middle. Germline CDR1 SQVTM, CDR2 ANQGSEA. The CDR3 protein is CSVFGRGSLETQYF. The CDR3 DNA is TGCAGCGTTTTCGGTCGGGGGAGTTTGGAGACCCAGTACTTC. Based on the CDR3 plus reference TRBV29-1 and TRBJ2-5, the full variable domain is SAVISQKPSRDICQRGTSLTIQCQVDSQVTMMFWYRQQPGQSLTLIATANQGSEATYESGFVIDKFPISRPNLTFSTLTVSNMSPEDSSIYLCSVFGRGSLETQYFGPGTRLLVL.

This clonotype appeared once. V and J are TRBV7-9 and TRBJ2-5; D not certain. V lost 1 base and J 3 bases, leaving 12 bases between the germline ends. The CDR3 covers 15 residues. Germline V gives CDR1 SEHNR, CDR2 FQNEAQ (reference sequence). CDR3 amino acids: CASSLGQAPKETQYF. DNA of the CDR3: TGTGCCAGCAGCTTAGGGCAGGCCCCCAAAGAGACCCAGTACTTC.

This clonotype was recorded a few times. The genes are TRBV5-1 and TRBJ2-1, with 10 bases aligning to TRBD1. This CDR3 has 17 amino acids. With 4 bases clipped from V and 4 bases from J, the junction kept 11 bases outside the gene matches. CDR1 is SGHRS and CDR2 is YFSETQ in the germline V gene. The chain's CDR3 is CASSLGQGNAEYNEQFF. The CDR3 nucleotides are TGCGCCAGCAGCCTGGGACAGGGGAACGCGGAGTACAATGAGCAGTTCTTC.

The CDR3 nucleotides are TGTGCCACCCGACCCAGGACTAGCGGGAGGGTAGCTTACCAAGAGACCCAGTACTTC. Its protein is CATRPRTSGRVAYQETQYF. The chain recombines TRBV19 with TRBJ2-5, with 15 bases matching TRBD2. Losses at the gene ends were 10 bases for V and 0 bases for J; bases not matched to a gene: 15. The CDR3 is 19 residues long. The germline V gene encodes CDR1 LNHDA and CDR2 SQIVND (reference sequence).

This clonotype was seen more than once but under ten times. The chain is built from TRBV11-2 and TRBJ2-1, with TRBD2 identical over 9 bases. The junction had 7 bases not matched to a gene; V was cut back by 1 base and J by 6 bases. This CDR3 region has 16 residues. From germline, CDR1 is SGHAT and CDR2 FQNNGV. CDR3 sequence reads: CASSLGASGTLNEQFF. The CDR3 nucleotides read TGTGCCAGCAGCTTAGGGGCTAGCGGGACCCTCAATGAGCAGTTCTTC.

The chain has TRBV19 and TRBJ2-3; D is perhaps TRBD1 or TRBD2 (5 bases each). The germline V gene encodes CDR1 LNHDA and CDR2 SQIVND (reference sequence). V was shortened by 4 bases and J by 2 bases, with 13 bases between the two germline ends. This CDR3 has 15 residues. Here the CDR3 reads CASSRGTANTDTQYF. For the CDR3, the DNA is TGTGCCAGTAGTAGGGGGACGGCGAACACAGATACGCAGTATTTT.

CDR3 sequence reads: CASSQPTDPNTEAFF. CDR3 coding DNA: TGTGCCAGCTCACAACCGACAGACCCGAACACTGAAGCTTTCTTT. The chain employs TRBV18 and TRBJ1-1; D is possibly TRBD1 (5 bases). The germline V and J ends were trimmed by 4 bases and 1 base, with 13 bases remaining between them. CDR3 size: 15 residues. CDR1 and CDR2 (germline): KGHSH, LQKENI.

Many counts were recorded for this clonotype. The genes are TRBV7-2 and TRBJ2-7; no definite D call. This CDR3 region has 14 residues. Germline V gene data show CDR1 as SGHTA and CDR2 as FQGNSA. V lost 4 bases to trimming and J lost 3 bases, with 13 bases between them. Written as DNA, the CDR3 is TGTGCCAGCAGCTCCTACCTCCGTGACTACGAGCAGTACTTC. This gives the protein CASSSYLRDYEQYF.

Only a few counts were recorded for this clonotype. The chain employs TRBV12-3 or TRBV12-4 and TRBJ2-3; the match to TRBD2 covers 9 bases. After removal of 3 bases from V and 2 bases from J, the junction contained 18 bases not matched to a gene. CDR3 length equals 20 residues. The CDR3 DNA follows: TGTGCCAGCAGTTTTCATAGCGGGAGATCGATTCGATTAGTCACAGATACGCAGTATTTT. This gives the protein CASSFHSGRSIRLVTDTQYF.

The table lists this clonotype with a few counts. The chain joins TRBV6-5 to TRBJ2-5, with D possibly being TRBD2 (7 bases). The germline gives CDR1 MNHEY, CDR2 SVGAGI. Trimming shortened V by 1 base and J by 4 bases, and 13 bases separated the two germline ends. CDR3 size: 15 residues. CDR3 residues: CASSYYREGAETQYF. The CDR3 bases are TGTGCCAGCAGTTACTACAGGGAGGGTGCAGAGACCCAGTACTTC.

The chain links TRBV11-2 to TRBJ2-3; D is unclear. This CDR3 has 16 amino acids. Germline assignment: CDR1 SGHAT and CDR2 FQNNGV. V lost 1 base and J lost 6, with 17 bases in between. In DNA form, the CDR3 reads TGTGCCAGCAGCTTAGGGACGGGTTTTCCTGGGGATACGCAGTATTTT. Translating gives CASSLGTGFPGDTQYF. The variable domain in full, completed from reference TRBV11-2 and TRBJ2-3, reads EAGVAQSPRYKIIEKRQSVAFWCNPISGHATLYWYQQILGQGPKLLIQFQNNGVVDDSQLPKDRFSAERLKGVDSTLKIQPAKLEDSAVYLCASSLGTGFPGDTQYFGPGTRLTVL.

There are a few counts of this clonotype. The chain carries TRBV9 and TRBJ2-1; no clear D. The CDR3 has 15 amino acids. V shed 3 bases and J shed 5 bases, with 15 bases lying between them. Germline CDR1 reads SGDLS; CDR2 reads YYNGEE. The CDR3 here is CASSESPHPNNEQFF. The CDR3 DNA sequence: TGTGCCAGCAGCGAGAGCCCACATCCAAACAATGAGCAGTTCTTC.

V gene TRBV7-8 combines with J gene TRBJ2-3; D remains ambiguous. This CDR3 has 15 residues. The germline CDR1 and CDR2 sequences are SGHVS and FQNEAQ. With 3 bases removed from V and 2 bases from J, the gap between germline ends came to 12 bases. The chain's CDR3 is CASSFPRINTDTQYF. In DNA, the CDR3 is TGTGCCAGCAGCTTTCCCCGAATTAACACAGATACGCAGTATTTT.

This clonotype was recorded a few times. DNA of the CDR3: TGCGCCAGCAGCTTCGGGGGAAAGAAGCCCCAGCATTTT. As protein: CASSFGGKKPQHF. The chain recombines TRBV5-1 with TRBJ1-5, with D perhaps TRBD1 (5 bases). CDR3 length equals 13 residues. V was clipped by 2 bases and J by 8 bases, with 11 bases between them. Germline CDR1 and CDR2: SGHRS and YFSETQ.